The TCR beta chain under discussion was sequenced for a study of human T cells and chemical hapten exposure. In the study overall: Skin on the upper inner arm, roughly 2 cm by roughly 2 cm in size, was sensitized with 2% DPC. Mainly, slight library volume differences in the pool made TCR yields vary.

MiXCR, applied by TCRdb to the RACE reads, yields one record per CDR3 protein. The repertoire holds some 200,000 distinct CDR3 sequences, with around 30% as singletons. Study observations and caveats: Controls formed significantly fewer large CDR3 similarity clusters than expanded TCRs did.

Regarding time point: pre-sensitization, week 0. Treatment noted: therapeutic diphenylcyclopropenone sensitization with weekly scalp DPC. In regard to this clonotype: The antigen is unknown.

The TCR sequence derives from a woman in her thirties with alopecia areata. Some clones in this sample may be carry-over from other donors' samples. Material: whole blood, obtained in connection with sensitization to the hapten diphenylcyclopropenone (DPC).

The DNA of the CDR3 is TGCGCCAGCAGCTTGTTTCCGGGACAGGAATCCGATGGCTACACCTTC. Translation gives CASSLFPGQESDGYTF. The gene calls are TRBV5-1 and TRBJ1-2; 8 bases map to TRBD1. CDR1 and CDR2 from the germline V gene are SGHRS and YFSETQ. J lost 6 bases, V lost 1 base, and 11 bases had no gene match. There are 16 residues in the CDR3.